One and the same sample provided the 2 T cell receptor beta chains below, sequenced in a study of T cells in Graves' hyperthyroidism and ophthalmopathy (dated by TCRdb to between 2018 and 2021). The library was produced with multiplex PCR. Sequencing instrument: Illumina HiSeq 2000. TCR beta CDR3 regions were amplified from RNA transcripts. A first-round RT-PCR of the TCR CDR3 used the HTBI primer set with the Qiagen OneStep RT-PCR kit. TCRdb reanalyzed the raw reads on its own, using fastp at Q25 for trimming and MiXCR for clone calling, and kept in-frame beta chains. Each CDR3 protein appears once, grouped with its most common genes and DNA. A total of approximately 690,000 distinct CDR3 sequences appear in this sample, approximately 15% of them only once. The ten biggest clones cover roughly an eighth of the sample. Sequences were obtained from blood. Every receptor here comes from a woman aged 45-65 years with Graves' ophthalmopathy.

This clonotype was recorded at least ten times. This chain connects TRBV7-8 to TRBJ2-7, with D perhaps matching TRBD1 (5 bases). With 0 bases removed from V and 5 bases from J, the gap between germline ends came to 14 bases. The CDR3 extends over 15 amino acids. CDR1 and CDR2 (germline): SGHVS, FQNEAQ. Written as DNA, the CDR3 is TGTGCCAGCAGCTTAGCGTTCCAGGGTAACAACGAGCAGTACTTC. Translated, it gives CASSLAFQGNNEQYF.

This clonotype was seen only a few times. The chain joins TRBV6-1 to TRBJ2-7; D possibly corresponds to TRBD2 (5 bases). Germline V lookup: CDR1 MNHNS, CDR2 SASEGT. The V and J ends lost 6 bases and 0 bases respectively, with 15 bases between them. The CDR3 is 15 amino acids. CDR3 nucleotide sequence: TGTGCCAGCAGCCTATCCGGCGGGTACTCCTACGAGCAGTACTTC. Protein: CASSLSGGYSYEQYF.